This T cell receptor beta chain was captured in a study of monozygotic twins with inflammatory bowel disease (dated by TCRdb to between 2019 and 2020). Describing the broader study: In total, about 28 monozygotic twin pairs made up the full study: 19 Danish pairs, all IBD-discordant, plus nine German pairs, of which four were IBD-concordant and five were IBD-discordant. The search for disease-associated traits relied mainly on comparing IBD patients with their genetically identical healthy co-twins within discordant pairs. Each individual had, on average, about 151 000 unique TCRalpha sequences and 181 000 unique TCRbeta sequences available for analysis.

Concerning this clonotype: No cognate antigen has been identified for it.

The CDR1 and CDR2 encoded by the germline V gene are SGHRS and YFSETQ. Its CDR3 holds 16 amino acids, cysteine through phenylalanine. Nucleotide data are not available. From each donor, an approximately 2.7 ml peripheral blood sample was collected into PAXgene tubes and kept at -80 degrees C. Without T cell sorting, total RNA was isolated from whole blood using the PAXgene blood miRNA kit on an automated QIAcube. Peripheral blood from monozygotic twin pairs who were concordant or discordant for inflammatory bowel disease underwent deep TCRalpha and TCRbeta repertoire profiling using unique molecular barcoding. Smoking habits were recorded for all twin pairs, and each individual was classified as a current, former or never smoker. Library preparation employed 5' RACE. The input for every TCR library was roughly 4,000 ng of total RNA. For each sample, cDNA synthesis was carried out in eight separate reactions using SMARTScribe reverse transcriptase. During cDNA synthesis, template switching was used to introduce unique molecular identifiers that contained a 6-nucleotide sample barcode. TCRalpha and TCRbeta cDNA was amplified in two nested PCRs of roughly 17 and 9 cycles, and bead purification was carried out after each PCR. Before amplification, cDNA was treated with uracil DNA-glycosylase and purified using the QIAquick PCR purification kit. In the second PCR, Illumina TruSeq-compatible adapters and sample-specific barcodes were added. Library quality and concentration were checked on TapeStation and Qubit, and libraries were pooled at around 4.7 ng each. Pooled libraries were sequenced on an Illumina HiSeq2500 single-index Rapid Run with 2 x 100 bp reads and custom sequencing primers. The original pipeline was this. MiGEC version 1.2.6 was used for UMI-based consensus assembly, which corrected PCR and sequencing errors. MiXCR version 2.1.1 was used for V(D)J alignment, clonotype assembly and CDR3 extraction. To normalise gene usage, clonotype sharing and MAIT/NKT TCR abundance, the top 1000, 10 000 and 20 000 clonotypes in each sample were analysed. After downsampling to 27 000 UMIs, diversity was calculated as the inverse Simpson index using the vegan R package. Paired Mann-Whitney U tests were applied to discordant twin pairs, with Benjamini-Hochberg correction for multiple testing. Following TCRdb reprocessing, every CDR3 protein sequence forms one entry, and DNA is not provided. The V and J calls come from TCRdb's annotation, not from the publication. The data table for this sample lists fewer than 110,000 distinct CDR3 sequences. 1.9% of the sample comes from the top ten.

The full study reports these points: Distinction between different T cell subtypes could not be achieved in the analysis. Differing immunosuppressive treatments among patients may have added background noise and inter-individual variability to the repertoires. No difference in repertoire similarity was observed between concordant and discordant twins, possibly owing to limited statistical power. Compared with healthy twins, IBD patients shared fewer clonotypes with other individuals, and the difference was most pronounced in patients with signs of disease activity. The results gave no support for a single strong signal or clonotype linked to IBD. Measured by the inverse Simpson index, TCRbeta repertoire diversity was lower in IBD patients than in their healthy co-twins.

The chain uses TRBV5-1 and TRBJ2-3; TCRdb names TRBD2, which stays unverified in the absence of DNA. The TCR comes from a human donor with ulcerative colitis or Crohn's disease, or a healthy co-twin of an affected twin (not recorded which). Material: blood. The CDR3 sequence is CASSTTPWRDRDTQYF.